One sample yielded the 26 T cell receptor beta chains listed below, sequenced in a study of cytomegalovirus exposure and HLA in healthy donors. Primers: 60 Vbeta forward and 13 Jbeta reverse. The method was immunoSEQ multiplex PCR; TCRdb's version includes in-frame clones alone and lacks a portion of them. Here the sample spans more than 150,000 clones, approximately 83% being singletons. What was sequenced was PBMCs. The receptors were gathered from a woman aged 18-29 years in good health and CMV-seronegative.

This sequence joins TRBV30 and TRBJ1-6, with D unresolved. The CDR3 sequence is 13 residues long. V gave up 2 bases and J gave up 6 bases, with 8 bases separating them. CDR1 and CDR2 (germline): GTSNPN, SVGIG (reference sequence). CDR3 protein: CAWSLSGNSPLHF. The CDR3 nucleotides are TGTGCCTGGAGTCTGTCGGGTAATTCACCCCTCCACTTT.

The chain uses TRBV12-5 and TRBJ1-4; D might be TRBD1 (6 bases). This CDR3 region has 14 residues. The germline CDR1 and CDR2 sequences are LGHNT and FRNRAP. The V and J ends lost 1 base and 8 bases respectively, with 11 bases between them. The chain's CDR3 is CASGLAQGREKLFF. The CDR3 nucleotides are TGTGCTAGTGGTTTGGCACAGGGTCGCGAAAAACTGTTTTTT.

The chain joins TRBV11-2 to TRBJ1-2; the match to TRBD1 covers 7 bases. V shed 5 bases and J 8 bases; nucleotides not matched to a gene: 17. The CDR3 sequence is 16 residues long. Germline CDR1 SGHAT, CDR2 FQNNGV. CDR3 sequence: CASSTNRGNPREGYTF. CDR3 DNA sequence: TGTGCCAGCAGCACCAACAGGGGAAATCCACGAGAGGGCTACACCTTC.

The V gene is TRBV6-6, the J gene TRBJ2-1, with D unresolved. Germline V gene lookup returns CDR1 MNHNY and CDR2 SVGAGI (reference sequence). CDR3 size: 14 residues. Trimming pared 0 bases from V and 5 bases from J, leaving 8 bases between. In nucleotides, the CDR3 is TGTGCCAGCAGTTACTCGAGCGCTAACAATGAGCAGTTCTTC. Protein: CASSYSSANNEQFF.

The chain is built from TRBV27 and TRBJ2-7; D might be TRBD2 (6 bases). V shed 5 bases and J shed 3 bases, with 17 bases lying between them. The CDR3 consists of 15 residues. The V gene's germline CDR1 is MNHEY and CDR2 SMNVEV (reference sequence). The CDR3 DNA is TGTGCCAGCAGTCAACCGGGGCGAGCGGGCTACGAGCAGTACTTC. Its translation: CASSQPGRAGYEQYF.

The chain recombines TRBV5-6 with TRBJ2-5; 10 bases map to TRBD2. Germline lookup yields CDR1 SGHDT and CDR2 YYEEEE. This CDR3 region has 16 residues. Trimming took 4 bases from V and 4 from J; bases not matched to a gene: 10. The CDR3 here is CASSRGPSGGLETQYF. For the CDR3, the DNA is TGTGCCAGCAGCCGGGGGCCTAGCGGGGGCCTAGAGACCCAGTACTTC.

The rearrangement uses TRBV6-5 and TRBJ2-1; D ambiguous. This CDR3 is built from 11 residues. Germline V gene sequence: CDR1 MNHEY, CDR2 SVGAGI. Trimming left V 7 bases short and J 7 bases short, with 8 bases between. CDR3 nucleotides: TGTGCCAGCAAGGAACAGAATGAGCAGTTCTTC. This translates into CASKEQNEQFF.

This clone was seen only a few times. The chain couples TRBV30 to TRBJ2-7; possible D gene TRBD1, 7 bases. From germline, CDR1 is GTSNPN and CDR2 SVGIG (reference sequence). Trimming stripped 0 bases from V and 4 bases from J, with 16 bases between. The CDR3 extends over 15 amino acids. This CDR3 reads CAWSVRRQGLYEQYF. The CDR3 nucleotides read TGTGCCTGGAGTGTTAGGCGACAGGGACTGTACGAGCAGTACTTC.

This clone has more than one count but fewer than ten. This sequence joins TRBV7-8 and TRBJ1-5; maybe TRBD1 (5 bases). Per germline, CDR1 SGHVS and CDR2 FQNEAQ. The CDR3 spans 16 residues. With 4 bases removed from V and 2 bases from J, the gap between germline ends came to 15 bases. The CDR3 nucleotides are TGTGCCAGCAGCTCTGGGGCCCCTGGAGGCAATCAGCCCCAGCATTTT. Translated, it gives CASSSGAPGGNQPQHF.

This clone was observed a single time. The gene calls are TRBV18 and TRBJ2-2; 9 bases are a match to TRBD2. Germline CDR1 reads KGHSH; CDR2 reads LQKENI. This CDR3 spans 16 amino acids. With V trimmed by 5 bases and J by 4 bases, 8 bases remained unmatched. The CDR3 nucleotides are TGTGCCAGCTCAGACAGCGGGGGGTACAGCACCGGGGAGCTGTTTTTT. Residues: CASSDSGGYSTGELFF.

The chain recombines TRBV6-1 with TRBJ2-3; maybe TRBD2 (6 bases). CDR1 and CDR2 from the germline V gene are MNHNS and SASEGT. Trimming shortened V by 0 bases and J by 4 bases, and 11 bases separated the two germline ends. CDR3 size: 15 residues. The CDR3 here is CASSEAGGRADTQYF. The CDR3 DNA reads as TGTGCCAGCAGTGAAGCGGGGGGACGCGCAGATACGCAGTATTTT.

The CDR3 protein is CASSPLGAGEGGYTF. Here the CDR3 DNA reads TGTGCCAGCAGTCCGCTGGGGGCGGGAGAGGGTGGCTACACCTTC. The rearrangement uses TRBV27 and TRBJ1-2; possibly TRBD1 for D (6 bases). This CDR3 is built from 15 residues. Trimming left V 5 bases short and J 7 bases short, with 20 bases between. Germline assignment: CDR1 MNHEY and CDR2 SMNVEV (reference sequence).

The rearrangement links TRBV2 to TRBJ2-2, with 9 bases lining up with TRBD1. Germline CDR1 is SNHLY and CDR2 is FYNNEI. After removal of 10 bases from V and 7 bases from J, the junction contained 10 bases not matched to a gene. The CDR3 is 14 amino acids. CDR3 nucleotides: TGTGCCATACCGGGACAGGGAAGTAACGGGGAGCTGTTTTTT. As protein: CAIPGQGSNGELFF.

CDR3 nucleotides: TGTGCCAGCACCTGGGGGCGGACGCAGTATTTT. Residues: CASTWGRTQYF. The chain has TRBV6-5 and TRBJ2-3; D is possibly TRBD1 (6 bases). Deletions cut 7 bases from V and 9 bases from J, with 11 bases between. CDR3 length: 11 residues. The germline CDR1 and CDR2 sequences are MNHEY and SVGAGI.

This rearrangement joins TRBV10-1 to TRBJ2-2, with D possibly matching TRBD1 (6 bases). Trimming removed 10 bases at V and 1 base at J, with 13 bases between. CDR1 and CDR2 from the germline V gene are WNHNN and SYGVQD (reference sequence). The CDR3 is made up of 14 amino acids. The CDR3 here is CATGHPGNTGELFF. CDR3 DNA: TGCGCCACGGGACACCCTGGGAACACCGGGGAGCTGTTTTTT.

V gene TRBV18 combines with J gene TRBJ2-7; D remains ambiguous. CDR1 is KGHSH, CDR2 LQKENI, per germline. The CDR3 runs to 12 residues. Trimming removed 3 bases at V and 6 bases at J, with 9 bases between. CDR3 DNA: TGTGCCAGCTCACCTATCGGTGCCGAGCAGTACTTC. The encoded protein is CASSPIGAEQYF.

This chain uses TRBV29-1 with TRBJ1-2, with TRBD1 identical over 7 bases. The CDR3 has 11 residues. Germline-derived CDR1 and CDR2 are SQVTM and ANQGSEA. Trimming cost V 7 bases and J 4 bases; bases outside gene matches: 3. The CDR3 bases are TGCAGCGCTCGGGACAGCTATGGCTACACCTTC. Translating it yields CSARDSYGYTF.

The rearrangement joins TRBV27 to TRBJ1-2, with TRBD1 identical over 7 bases. The CDR3 sequence is 17 residues long. The germline gives CDR1 MNHEY, CDR2 SMNVEV (reference sequence). J lost 5 bases, V lost 2 bases, and 14 bases had no gene match. CDR3 loop: CASSLGSGQYGFYGYTF. CDR3 DNA: TGTGCCAGCAGTTTAGGCTCGGGACAGTACGGCTTTTATGGCTACACCTTC.

The chain is built from TRBV7-2 and TRBJ1-5; 7 bases are a match to TRBD1. CDR3 length equals 15 residues. V trimming: 2 bases; J trimming: 6 bases; junction bases outside the gene matches: 7. The germline V gene has CDR1 SGHTA and CDR2 FQGNSA. The CDR3 reads CASSLFSQGGQPQHF. DNA for the CDR3: TGTGCCAGCAGCTTATTCTCGCAGGGGGGTCAGCCCCAGCATTTT.

The genes are TRBV6-1 and TRBJ1-5, with 12 nucleotides matching TRBD1. The CDR3 length is 15 residues. CDR1 and CDR2 from the germline V gene are MNHNS and SASEGT. The junction had 7 bases not matched to a gene; V was cut back by 6 bases and J by 7 bases. CDR3 DNA sequence: TGTGCCAGCAGCCGGGACAGGGGGCAAAGGCAGCCCCAGCATTTT. Residues: CASSRDRGQRQPQHF.

The J gene is TRBJ2-7, the V gene TRBV28; D might be TRBD2 (6 bases). Between the trimmed V and J ends, which lost 2 bases and 7 bases, there was a span of 21 bases. Germline CDR1 reads MDHEN; CDR2 reads SYDVKM. The CDR3 has 16 residues. DNA of the CDR3: TGTGCCAGCAGTTTAGGTGGAGGGTCGGGATTTAATGAGCAGTACTTC. Its translation: CASSLGGGSGFNEQYF.

This chain uses TRBV5-1 with TRBJ1-1; perhaps TRBD1 as D (5 bases). This CDR3 comprises 15 residues. V lost 2 bases and J lost 5, with 16 bases in between. Germline CDR1 SGHRS, CDR2 YFSETQ. The CDR3, as DNA: TGCGCCAGCAGCTTAAGGACACAATTGGAAACTGAAGCTTTCTTT. Translation: CASSLRTQLETEAFF.

V gene TRBV9 combines with J gene TRBJ2-7; 8 positions match TRBD1. CDR1 and CDR2 (germline): SGDLS, YYNGEE. This CDR3 comprises 14 residues. The ends lost 4 bases at V and 7 bases at J; junction bases unmatched: 10. CDR3 protein: CASSPGTGEWEQYF. The DNA for the CDR3 is TGTGCCAGCAGCCCGGGGACAGGCGAGTGGGAGCAGTACTTC.

The chain combines TRBV28 with TRBJ1-5; no reliable D call. V lost 5 bases, J lost 3 bases, and 17 bases lay in between. Germline V lookup: CDR1 MDHEN, CDR2 SYDVKM. CDR3 length equals 16 residues. The DNA of the CDR3 is TGTGCCAGCAGTCCGGCTCTTGCGGCCTTCAATCAGCCCCAGCATTTT. Translating gives CASSPALAAFNQPQHF.

Only a few counts were recorded for this clone. Other nucleotide sequences from this sample produce the same CDR3. This chain joins TRBV6-5 and TRBJ1-1, with unresolved D. The CDR3 contains 14 residues. Germline CDR1 MNHEY, CDR2 SVGAGI. Between the trimmed V and J ends, which lost 6 bases and 4 bases, there was a span of 15 bases. As DNA, the CDR3 is TGTGCCAGCAGAGTAGGAAGTGGAGGCACTGAAGCTTTCTTT. Translating it yields CASRVGSGGTEAFF.

This clone was observed a few times. V and J are TRBV10-2 and TRBJ2-5; possibly TRBD2 for D (6 bases). The germline V gene encodes CDR1 WSHSY and CDR2 SAAADI. The CDR3 covers 15 residues. V was pared by 4 bases and J by 5 bases, with 17 bases between. In DNA, the CDR3 is TGCGCCAGCAGTGGGCGGAGGGGATTAGGGGAGACCCAGTACTTC. Translation gives CASSGRRGLGETQYF.